The clone carrying this T cell receptor (beta chain) showed up many times. The antigen is unknown. TCRdb reprocessed the reads with MiXCR, giving one entry per CDR3 protein. The repertoire includes 130,000 or so distinct CDR3 sequences, about 6% of them detected once, and roughly 18% sits in the top ten. The CDR3 is 17 residues long. Trimming removed 5 bases at V and 4 bases at J, with 21 bases between. Germline V gene lookup returns CDR1 SGHAT and CDR2 FQNNGV. This specimen comes from a study of T cell repertoires in cytomegalovirus infection. At the level of the study: Public TCR beta signatures indicated both CMV infection and matching HLA type.

General observations from the study: Dominant in the ex vivo response were TCR beta clonotypes restricted by HLA-C and specific for CMV.

Material: PBMCs. This sequence originates from a human donor in good health (CMV status not recorded). Some clones in this sample may be carry-over from other donors' samples. The chain employs TRBV11-2 and TRBJ2-1, with D tentatively TRBD2 (6 bases). The CDR3 protein is CASSLGGGTRGYNEQFF. The CDR3 DNA sequence: TGTGCCAGCAGCCTAGGTGGGGGGACTCGGGGTTACAATGAGCAGTTCTTC.